The text below deals with one TCR beta chain. Per the study methods: Estimates of nucleated cell counts were drawn from the amplification of reference gene primers. Method: immunoSEQ multiplex PCR; TCRdb's copy keeps in-frame clones and lacks some. The V and J calls and the clone size are those of that table, but D and trimming were determined from the DNA. The profile shows 350,000 to 500,000 clones, 85% to 90% of them singletons. The CDR3 contains 13 residues. V lost 5 bases and J lost 5, with 9 bases in between. These data come from a study of blood T cell repertoires in COVID-19. V is TRBV12-3 or TRBV12-4 and J is TRBJ1-4; TRBD1 is a possible D gene (5 bases). The TCR comes from a man in his late teens or twenties with COVID-19, enrolled during active disease. The sample was peripheral blood. The DNA for the CDR3 is TGTGCCAGCAGTGAACAGGAAAATGAAAAACTGTTTTTT. This codes for CASSEQENEKLFF.